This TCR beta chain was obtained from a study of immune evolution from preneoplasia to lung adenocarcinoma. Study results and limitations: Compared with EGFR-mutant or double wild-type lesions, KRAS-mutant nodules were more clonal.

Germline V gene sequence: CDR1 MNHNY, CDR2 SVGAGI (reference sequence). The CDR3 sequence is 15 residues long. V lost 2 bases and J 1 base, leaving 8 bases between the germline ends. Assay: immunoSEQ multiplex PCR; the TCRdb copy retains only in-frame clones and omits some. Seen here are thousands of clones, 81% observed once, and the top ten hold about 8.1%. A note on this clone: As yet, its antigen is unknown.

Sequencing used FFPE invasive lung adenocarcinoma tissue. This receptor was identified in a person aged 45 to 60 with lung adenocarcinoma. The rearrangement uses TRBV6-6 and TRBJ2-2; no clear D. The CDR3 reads CASSYGRQNTGELFF. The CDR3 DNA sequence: TGTGCCAGCAGTTACGGCAGGCAGAACACCGGGGAGCTGTTTTTT.